This is a list of T cell receptor beta chains from one sample in a study of blood T cell repertoires in COVID-19. Assay used: immunoSEQ multiplex PCR; TCRdb lists only in-frame clones, some missing. Of approximately 230,000 clones listed, 70% to 90% were seen once; the top ten hold around 2%. Sequenced: peripheral blood. The receptors derive from a man aged 25 to 45 who had recovered from COVID-19. Each CDR3 is given with its conserved first and last residue. Each record gives: clone size, D gene, V gene, J gene, CDR3 DNA, CDR3 protein. The D gene is left open where the match is weak. Size values are once, few and many counts, or a class for expanded clones, and some rows have none.

.,.,TRBV11-2,TRBJ1-2,TGTGCCAGCAGCTTGGGCAGGGGACAACCCTATGGCTACACCTTC,CASSLGRGQPYGYTF
.,TRBD1,TRBV6-5,TRBJ2-5,TGTGCCAGCAGTTACTCGACAGGGGGGGAAGAGACCCAGTACTTC,CASSYSTGGEETQYF
.,.,TRBV13,TRBJ2-7,TGTGCCAGCAGCTTAACTAGAGAGCAGTACTTC,CASSLTREQYF
.,.,TRBV10-3,TRBJ2-7,TGTGCCATCAGTGAAAGAGGTTGGCAGCTTTCCTACGAGCAGTACTTC,CAISERGWQLSYEQYF
.,.,TRBV7-9,TRBJ1-2,TGTGCCAGCAGCCCGGACAGCTTGGGTGGCTACACCTTC,CASSPDSLGGYTF
.,TRBD1,TRBV25-1,TRBJ2-5,TGTGCCAGCAAGAAGACAGGGGCGATCCAAGAGACCCAGTACTTC,CASKKTGAIQETQYF
.,.,TRBV5-1,TRBJ2-7,TGCGCCAGCAGCTTGGGGGCGGGAAAGGAGCAGTACTTC,CASSLGAGKEQYF
.,.,TRBV6-1,TRBJ2-7,TGTGCCAGCAGTGAATTAGGCAGGTCCATTTCCTACGAGCAGTACTTC,CASSELGRSISYEQYF
.,TRBD1,TRBV7-2,TRBJ1-2,TGTGCCAGCAGTCTACAGGGGGCTTTAGGCTATGGCTACACCTTC,CASSLQGALGYGYTF
.,.,TRBV19,TRBJ2-2,TGTGCCAGTAGTATGATGGCAGGGAACACCGGGGAGCTGTTTTTT,CASSMMAGNTGELFF
once,TRBD2,TRBV27,TRBJ2-3,TGTGCCAGCCAAGTAAGGCGGGGGAGCACAGATACGCAGTATTTT,CASQVRRGSTDTQYF
.,TRBD1,TRBV25-1,TRBJ2-6,TGTGCCAGCAGTTACAGGGGTAGTGGGGCCAACGTCCTGACTTTC,CASSYRGSGANVLTF
.,.,TRBV5-1,TRBJ2-3,TGCGCCAGCAGCTTGGTTAGCATGGATACGCAGTATTTT,CASSLVSMDTQYF
.,TRBD1,TRBV19,TRBJ2-7,TGTGCCAGTAGTTGGGACAGGGAATACGAGCAGTACTTC,CASSWDREYEQYF
.,TRBD1,TRBV7-2,TRBJ1-2,TGTGCCAGCAGCTTTACGCAGGGGGGTCACGGCTATGGCTACACCTTC,CASSFTQGGHGYGYTF
.,.,TRBV4-3,TRBJ2-3,TGCGCCAGCAGCCAAGTTGCTGGGGGAGGTTCAGATACGCAGTATTTT,CASSQVAGGGSDTQYF
.,TRBD1,TRBV3-1/TRBV3-2,TRBJ1-2,TGTGCCAGCAGCCAACCGGGACAGGGTGACTATGGCTACACCTTC,CASSQPGQGDYGYTF
once,TRBD1,TRBV6-6,TRBJ1-2,TGTGCCAGCAGTCGCGGGGGGACAGGGGGCGGTTTTGGCTACACCTTC,CASSRGGTGGGFGYTF
.,.,TRBV5-1,TRBJ2-7,TGCGCCAGCAGCTTCCGCTACGAGCAGTACTTC,CASSFRYEQYF
.,.,TRBV10-3,TRBJ1-2,TGTGCCATCAGTGAAGGAGGGGATGGCTACACCTTC,CAISEGGDGYTF
.,.,TRBV12-5,TRBJ2-5,TGTGCTAGTGGTTTGTTAGCGGAGACCCAGTACTTC,CASGLLAETQYF
.,TRBD1,TRBV5-4,TRBJ1-1,TGTGCCAGCAGCCTAGGGACAGTTCCCCTGAACACTGAAGCTTTCTTT,CASSLGTVPLNTEAFF
.,TRBD2,TRBV5-1,TRBJ2-3,TGCGCCAGCAGCCAGGGACTAGCGGGGGAGTATTTT,CASSQGLAGEYF
few,.,TRBV21-1,TRBJ1-5,TGTGCCAGCAGCAAACCGAAACGTAAAGGGGGCCGTTATTGCAATCAGCCCCAGCATTTT,CASSKPKRKGGRYCNQPQHF
.,.,TRBV3-1/TRBV3-2,TRBJ1-1,TGTGCCAGCAGCCCACGGGGTCCTGACATGAACACTGAAGCTTTCTTT,CASSPRGPDMNTEAFF
.,TRBD2,TRBV5-6,TRBJ2-3,TGTGCCAGCAGCCCACCGGGACTAGCGGGGGGGAGTGTGGCGCAGTATTTT,CASSPPGLAGGSVAQYF
.,TRBD1,TRBV14,TRBJ1-3,TGTGCCAGAAAGGGGGGACAGTTCTCTGGAAACACCATATATTTT,CARKGGQFSGNTIYF
once,.,TRBV24-1,TRBJ1-2,TGTGCCACCAGTGATTTGCGGGGCTACACCTTC,CATSDLRGYTF
.,TRBD1,TRBV6-5,TRBJ1-2,TGTGCCAGTACCTCCGGGCAGGGGGCATATCATGGCTACACCTTC,CASTSGQGAYHGYTF
.,TRBD1,TRBV4-3,TRBJ1-5,TGCGCCAGCAGCCAGCCTAACCGGGACAGCAAGACAAATGGCAATCAGCCCCAGCATTTT,CASSQPNRDSKTNGNQPQHF
.,.,TRBV30,TRBJ1-2,TGTGCCTGGACAAATAACTATGGCTACACCTTC,CAWTNNYGYTF
once,TRBD1,TRBV6-5,TRBJ1-1,TGTGCCAGCAGTACCCGACAGGGGGCCCCGGAAGCTTTCTTT,CASSTRQGAPEAFF
once,TRBD1,TRBV27,TRBJ1-2,TGTGCCAGCAGAACCCGGACAGGGGACCTTCCTAACTATGGCTACACCTTC,CASRTRTGDLPNYGYTF
.,.,TRBV10-3,TRBJ1-5,TGTGCCATCAGTCCCATCGGGGGACAGCCCCAGCATTTT,CAISPIGGQPQHF
.,TRBD1,TRBV5-4,TRBJ2-7,TGTGCCAGCAGCCCCACAGGGGCGAGAGGAGACGAGCAGTACTTC,CASSPTGARGDEQYF
.,.,TRBV19,TRBJ1-4,TGTGCCAGTAGTACCCGGGGAAGGGAAAAACTGTTTTTT,CASSTRGREKLFF
.,.,TRBV19,TRBJ1-4,TGTGCCAGTACCATTCCTCGGGGAGGTGGAGAAAAACTGTTTTTT,CASTIPRGGGEKLFF
.,.,TRBV11-2,TRBJ2-5,TGTGCCAGCAAGCGCCTAGCCCGTAGTGAGACCCAGTACTTC,CASKRLARSETQYF
.,.,TRBV19,TRBJ1-2,TGTGCCAGTAGCCCAGGGGCGTGGGGCTACACCTTC,CASSPGAWGYTF
.,.,TRBV4-2,TRBJ2-7,TGTGCCAGCAGCCAAGATCGTGCGGAGGCCGAGCAGTACTTC,CASSQDRAEAEQYF
.,TRBD1,TRBV30,TRBJ1-5,TGTGCCTGGAGTGAGGGACAGCATAGCAATCAGCCCCAGCATTTT,CAWSEGQHSNQPQHF
.,TRBD2,TRBV27,TRBJ2-1,TGTGCCAGCAGTTCAAGACTAGCGGGGGGTGTCAATGAGCAGTTCTTC,CASSSRLAGGVNEQFF